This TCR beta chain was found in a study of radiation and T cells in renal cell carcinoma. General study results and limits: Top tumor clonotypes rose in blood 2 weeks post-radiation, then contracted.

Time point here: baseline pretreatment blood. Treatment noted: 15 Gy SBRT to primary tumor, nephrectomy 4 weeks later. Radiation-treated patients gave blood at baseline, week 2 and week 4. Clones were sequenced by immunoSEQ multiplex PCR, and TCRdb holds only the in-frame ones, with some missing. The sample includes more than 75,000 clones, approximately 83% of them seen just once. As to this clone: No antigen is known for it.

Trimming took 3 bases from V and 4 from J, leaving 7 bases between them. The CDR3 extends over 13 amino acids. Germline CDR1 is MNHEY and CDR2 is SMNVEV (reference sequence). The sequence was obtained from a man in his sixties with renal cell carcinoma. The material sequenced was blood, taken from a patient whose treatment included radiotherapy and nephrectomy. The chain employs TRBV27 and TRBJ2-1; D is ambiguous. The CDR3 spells CASSLSVYNEQFF. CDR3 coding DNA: TGTGCCAGCAGTTTGTCCGTGTACAATGAGCAGTTCTTC.